The clone carrying this T cell receptor beta chain was detected once. The sample belongs to a study of blood T cell repertoires in COVID-19. About the research overall: COVID-19 samples from acute and convalescent phases originated in the United States, Italy and Spain. T cells, B-cell-depleted T cells, or PBMCs provided the cDNA or gDNA that served as material.

Original handling: For nucleated cells, counts were estimated from reference gene primer amplification. Only in-frame clones appear in the TCRdb table, and some are missing; sequencing was by immunoSEQ multiplex PCR. The V and J calls and clone size are taken from that table; D and trimming were inferred from the DNA. The sample gives 30,000 to 35,000 clones, around nine tenths of which show up once; 11% to 15% is in the top ten. The germline V gene encodes CDR1 SGHDT and CDR2 YYEEEE. This CDR3 has 12 residues. Unmatched junction bases numbered 8, after V lost 8 bases and J lost 7 bases. The clonotype was recovered from a man aged 60-69 years with active COVID-19. The sample comprised peripheral blood. The chain has TRBV5-6 and TRBJ1-1; 7 positions agree with TRBD1. The chain's CDR3 is CASHRGGGEAFF. The DNA for the CDR3 is TGTGCCAGTCACAGGGGTGGGGGTGAAGCTTTCTTT.